This T cell receptor (beta chain) was retrieved from a study of OX40 agonist ivuxolimab in advanced cancers. Study information: Treatment of patients was with ivuxolimab, an agonistic anti-OX40 (CD134) antibody.

This clone was recorded once. Its antigen remains unidentified. Method: immunoSEQ multiplex PCR; TCRdb's copy keeps in-frame clones and lacks some. Among 25,000 to 35,000 clones listed, approximately 80% were seen once. Study outcomes and limitations: Clonal expansion in partial responders at 0.1-3.0 mg/kg ranked among the lowest. Researchers did not determine the expanded peripheral T cells' antigen specificity.

This CDR3 has 13 residues. Germline lookup yields CDR1 MGHRA and CDR2 YSYEKL. V dropped 6 bases and J dropped 8; count of bases not matched to a gene: 5. The TCR originated in an adult with an advanced solid tumor such as melanoma, head and neck, liver or kidney cancer. The chain has TRBV4-1 and TRBJ2-1; 9 bases are shared with TRBD1. The material was CD4+ or CD8+ T cells sorted from blood, obtained in a trial of the OX40 agonist ivuxolimab. The CDR3 DNA is TGCGCCAGCAGGGTACAGGGGGCGGATGAGCAGTTCTTC. This gives the protein CASRVQGADEQFF.